This paragraph covers one T cell receptor beta chain sequence. The antigen remains unidentified. The CDR3 length is 16 residues. Germline V lookup: CDR1 LGHDT, CDR2 YNNKEL (reference sequence). J was trimmed by 1 base and V by 3 bases; bases with no gene match: 9. This sample is part of a study of regulatory T cells in long-lasting Graves disease. Study-level points and caveats: Repertoires from persistent disease leaned toward TRBV28, TRBJ1-2 and TRBJ2-5.

CDR3 regions were amplified by Arm-PCR using iRepertoire HTBI primers to build TCR beta libraries. TCRdb itself ran the multiplex PCR reads through MiXCR, one entry per CDR3 protein. The sample has some 340,000 distinct CDR3 sequences, roughly 23% seen once. Time point defined: persistent/refractory GD, antithyroid drugs over 5 years with positive TRAb. Researchers made the TCR library from RNA that was extracted from PBMCs. A peripheral blood sample, roughly 8.5 milliliters in volume, was drawn into EDTA tubes. The genes are TRBV3-1 and TRBJ2-7, with 7 nucleotides matching TRBD1. The TCR comes from a woman aged 40 to 50 with Graves disease. Source: peripheral blood mononuclear cells (PBMCs), taken when the disease was refractory, from a patient treated with antithyroid drugs. The CDR3 protein is CASSHLTGQRSYEQYF. The DNA for the CDR3 is TGTGCCAGCAGCCACCTAACGGGACAGCGGTCCTACGAGCAGTACTTC.